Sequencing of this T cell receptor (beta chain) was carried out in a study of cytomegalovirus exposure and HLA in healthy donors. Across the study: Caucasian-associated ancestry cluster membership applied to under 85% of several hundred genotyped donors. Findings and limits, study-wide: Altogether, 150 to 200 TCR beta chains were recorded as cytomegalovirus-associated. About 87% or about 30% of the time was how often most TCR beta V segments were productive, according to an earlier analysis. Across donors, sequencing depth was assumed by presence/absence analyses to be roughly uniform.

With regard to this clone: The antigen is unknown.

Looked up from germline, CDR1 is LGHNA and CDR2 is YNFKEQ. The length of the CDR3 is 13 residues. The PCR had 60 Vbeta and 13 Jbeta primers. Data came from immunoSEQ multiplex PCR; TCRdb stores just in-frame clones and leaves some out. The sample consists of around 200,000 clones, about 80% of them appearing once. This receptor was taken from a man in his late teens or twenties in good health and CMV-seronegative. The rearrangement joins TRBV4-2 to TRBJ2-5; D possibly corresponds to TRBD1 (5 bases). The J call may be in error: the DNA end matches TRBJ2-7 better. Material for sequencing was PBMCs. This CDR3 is CASSWGSSYEQYF. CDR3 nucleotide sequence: TGTGCCAGCAGTTGGGGCTCGTCCTACGAGCAGTACTTC.